A selection of T cell receptor beta chains follows, all from one sample in a study of OX40 agonist ivuxolimab in advanced cancers. TCRdb keeps only in-frame clones here, not all; method: immunoSEQ multiplex PCR. The table lists around 86,000 clones, around four fifths of them singletons. Sequencing used CD4+ or CD8+ T cells sorted from blood, obtained in a trial of the OX40 agonist ivuxolimab. The origin of the receptors is an adult with an advanced solid tumor such as melanoma, head and neck, liver or kidney cancer. Each CDR3 is given with its conserved first and last residue. Each record gives: J gene, V gene, CDR3 protein.

J: TRBJ1-1; V: TRBV5-1; CDR3: CASSLGQPTEAFF
J: TRBJ2-2; V: TRBV5-4; CDR3: CASSLTLANTGELFF
J: TRBJ2-5; V: TRBV27; CDR3: CASSWAASGGALETQYF
J: TRBJ2-3; V: TRBV19; CDR3: CASSNMEGYTDTQYF
J: TRBJ1-6; V: TRBV19; CDR3: CATRSGGDYNSPLHF
J: TRBJ2-5; V: TRBV7-8; CDR3: CASLGGQETQYF
J: TRBJ1-5; V: TRBV28; CDR3: CASSPGTRNQPQHF
J: TRBJ2-1; V: TRBV7-2; CDR3: CASSLGGRGVPGEQFF
J: TRBJ2-1; V: TRBV7-3; CDR3: CASSLGGRSYNEQFF
J: TRBJ1-2; V: TRBV7-2; CDR3: CASSPRTGDSYGYTF
J: TRBJ2-1; V: TRBV18; CDR3: CASSLGTSGSRYNEQFF
J: TRBJ1-1; V: TRBV5-1; CDR3: CASSLSSRTGAEAFF
J: TRBJ2-1; V: TRBV11-3; CDR3: CASSLGLAGVENEQFF
J: TRBJ2-2; V: TRBV9; CDR3: CASTSGLHTGELFF
J: TRBJ1-4; V: TRBV11-2; CDR3: CASSRFGGEANEKLFF
J: TRBJ2-2; V: TRBV5-1; CDR3: CASSSQGTGELFF